This record covers a single T cell receptor (beta chain). Ages ranged from about 18 to 90 years, with residence in about 23 US areas. Assignments of participants to cohorts depended upon their own reported clinical history. The CDR3 runs 15 residues. The J segment lost 3 bases and the V segment lost 2 bases, leaving 4 bases of the junction unmatched. Germline assignment: CDR1 SGHTA and CDR2 FQGNSA. The entry originates in a study of blood T cell repertoires in COVID-19. The wider study: In each case, the material was cDNA or gDNA derived from T cells, B-cell-depleted T cells, or PBMCs.

Some clones are missing from TCRdb's copy, which holds only in-frame ones; the method was immunoSEQ multiplex PCR. Among a few hundred thousand clones listed, 84% were seen once. Material for sequencing was PBMCs or T cells enriched from blood (not recorded which). V is TRBV7-2 and J is TRBJ1-3; 7 bases match TRBD1. This sequence originates from a woman in her forties who had recovered from COVID-19. This CDR3 reads CASSLKGAHGNTIYF. In DNA form, the CDR3 reads TGTGCCAGCAGCTTAAAGGGGGCCCATGGAAACACCATATATTTT.